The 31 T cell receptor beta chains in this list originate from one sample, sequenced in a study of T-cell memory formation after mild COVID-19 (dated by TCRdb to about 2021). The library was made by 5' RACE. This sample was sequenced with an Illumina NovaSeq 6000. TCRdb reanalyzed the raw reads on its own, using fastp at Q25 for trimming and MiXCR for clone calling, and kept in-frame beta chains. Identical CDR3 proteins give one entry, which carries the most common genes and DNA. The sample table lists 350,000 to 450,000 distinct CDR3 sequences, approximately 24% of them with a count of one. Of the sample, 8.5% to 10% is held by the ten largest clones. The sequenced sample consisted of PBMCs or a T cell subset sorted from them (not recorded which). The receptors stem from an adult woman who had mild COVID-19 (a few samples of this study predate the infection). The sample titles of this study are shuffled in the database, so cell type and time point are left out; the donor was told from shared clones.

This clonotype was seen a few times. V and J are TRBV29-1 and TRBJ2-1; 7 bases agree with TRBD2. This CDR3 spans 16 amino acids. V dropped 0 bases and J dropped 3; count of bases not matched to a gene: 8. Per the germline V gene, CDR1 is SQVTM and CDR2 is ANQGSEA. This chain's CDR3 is CSVEEGSGASYNEQFF. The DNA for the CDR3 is TGCAGCGTTGAAGAGGGGAGCGGGGCCAGCTACAATGAGCAGTTCTTC.

The DNA of the CDR3 is TGCAGCGTTGAAATTAGACCTAACACTGAAGCTTTCTTT. Protein: CSVEIRPNTEAFF. V usage is TRBV29-1 and J usage is TRBJ1-1; no firm D call. The CDR3 runs 13 residues. Deletions cut 2 bases from V and 2 bases from J, with 9 bases between. The V gene's germline CDR1 is SQVTM and CDR2 ANQGSEA.

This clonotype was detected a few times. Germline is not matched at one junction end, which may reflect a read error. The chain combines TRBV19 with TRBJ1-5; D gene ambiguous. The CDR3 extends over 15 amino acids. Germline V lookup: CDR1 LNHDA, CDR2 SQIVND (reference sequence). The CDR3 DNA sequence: TGTGCCAGTCGTATCGGCCGAGAGGTAAATCAGCCCCAGCATTTT. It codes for CASRIGREVNQPQHF.

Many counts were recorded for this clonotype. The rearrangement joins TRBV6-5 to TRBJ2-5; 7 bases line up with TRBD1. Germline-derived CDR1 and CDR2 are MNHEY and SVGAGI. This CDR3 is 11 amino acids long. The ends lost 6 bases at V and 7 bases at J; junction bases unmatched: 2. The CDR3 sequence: CASSYRGTQYF. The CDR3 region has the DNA TGTGCCAGCAGCTACAGGGGGACCCAGTACTTC.

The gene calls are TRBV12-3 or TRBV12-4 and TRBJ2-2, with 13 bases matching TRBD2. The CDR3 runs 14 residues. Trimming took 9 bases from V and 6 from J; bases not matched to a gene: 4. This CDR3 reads CASGLAGAAGELFF. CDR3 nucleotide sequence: TGTGCCAGTGGACTAGCGGGGGCGGCCGGGGAGCTGTTTTTT.

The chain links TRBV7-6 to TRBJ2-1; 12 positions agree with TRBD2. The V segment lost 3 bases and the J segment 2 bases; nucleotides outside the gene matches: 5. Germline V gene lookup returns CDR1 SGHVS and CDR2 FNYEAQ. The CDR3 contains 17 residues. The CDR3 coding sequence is TGTGCCAGCAGCTTTGGACTAGCGGGATTCCCCTACAATGAGCAGTTCTTC. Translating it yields CASSFGLAGFPYNEQFF.

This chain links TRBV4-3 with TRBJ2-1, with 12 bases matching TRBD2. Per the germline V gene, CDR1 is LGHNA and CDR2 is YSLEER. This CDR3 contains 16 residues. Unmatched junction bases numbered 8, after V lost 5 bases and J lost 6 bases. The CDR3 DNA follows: TGCGCCAGCAGCTCTCGGACTAGCGGGGAAACCAATGAGCAGTTCTTC. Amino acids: CASSSRTSGETNEQFF.

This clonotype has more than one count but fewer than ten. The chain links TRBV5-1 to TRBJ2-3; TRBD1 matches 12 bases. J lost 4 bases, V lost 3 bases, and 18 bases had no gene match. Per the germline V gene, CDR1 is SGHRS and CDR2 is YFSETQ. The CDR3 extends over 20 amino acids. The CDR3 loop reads CASSWAGTGGFTAVPDTQYF. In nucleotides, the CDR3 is TGCGCCAGCAGCTGGGCCGGGACAGGGGGCTTCACCGCAGTCCCAGATACGCAGTATTTT.

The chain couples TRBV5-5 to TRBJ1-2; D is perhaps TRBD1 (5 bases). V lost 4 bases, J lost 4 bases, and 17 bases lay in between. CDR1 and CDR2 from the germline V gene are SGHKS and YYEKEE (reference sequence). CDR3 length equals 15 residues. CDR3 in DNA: TGTGCCAGCAGCCCGGGCAGGGAAGGGACCTATGGCTACACCTTC. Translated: CASSPGREGTYGYTF.

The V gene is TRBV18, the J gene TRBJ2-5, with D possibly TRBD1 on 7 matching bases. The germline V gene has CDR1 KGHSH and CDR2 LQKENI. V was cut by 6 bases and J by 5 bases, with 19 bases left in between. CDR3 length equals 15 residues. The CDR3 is CASSPKEGARETQYF. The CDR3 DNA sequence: TGTGCCAGCTCCCCTAAGGAGGGGGCGCGGGAGACCCAGTACTTC.

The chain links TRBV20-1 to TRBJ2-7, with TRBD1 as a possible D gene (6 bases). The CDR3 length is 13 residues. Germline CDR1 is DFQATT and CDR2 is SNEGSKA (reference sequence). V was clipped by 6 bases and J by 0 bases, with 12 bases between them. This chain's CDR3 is CSAPDRSSYEQYF. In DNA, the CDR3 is TGCAGTGCCCCGGACAGAAGCTCCTACGAGCAGTACTTC.

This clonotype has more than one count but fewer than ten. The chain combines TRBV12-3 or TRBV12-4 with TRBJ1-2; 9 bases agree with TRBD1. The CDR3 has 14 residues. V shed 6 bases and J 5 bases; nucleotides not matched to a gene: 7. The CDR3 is CASSLGTGKYGYTF. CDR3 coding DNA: TGTGCCAGCAGCCTGGGGACAGGGAAGTATGGCTACACCTTC.

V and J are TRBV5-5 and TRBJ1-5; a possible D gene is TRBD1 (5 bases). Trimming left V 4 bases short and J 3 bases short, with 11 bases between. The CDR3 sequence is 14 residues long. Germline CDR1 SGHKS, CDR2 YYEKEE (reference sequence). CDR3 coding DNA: TGTGCCAGCAGCCGTCTGACAGCCAATCAGCCCCAGCATTTT. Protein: CASSRLTANQPQHF. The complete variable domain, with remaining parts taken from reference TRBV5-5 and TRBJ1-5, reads DAGVTQSPTHLIKTRGQQVTLRCSPISGHKSVSWYQQVLGQGPQFIFQYYEKEERGRGNFPDRFSARQFPNYSSELNVNALLLGDSALYLCASSRLTANQPQHFGDGTRLSIL.

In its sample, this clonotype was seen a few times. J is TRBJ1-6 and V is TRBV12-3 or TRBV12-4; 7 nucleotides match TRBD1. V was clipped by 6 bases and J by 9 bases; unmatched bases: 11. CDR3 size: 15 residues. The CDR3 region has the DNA TGTGCCAGCAGCCCAACACAGGGGACCTTTTCACCCCTCCACTTT. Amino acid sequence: CASSPTQGTFSPLHF.

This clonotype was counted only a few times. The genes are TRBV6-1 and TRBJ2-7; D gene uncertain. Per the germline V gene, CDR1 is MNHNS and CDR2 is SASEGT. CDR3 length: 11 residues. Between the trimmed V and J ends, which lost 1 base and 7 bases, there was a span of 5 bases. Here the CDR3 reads CASSEVGEQYF. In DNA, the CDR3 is TGTGCCAGCAGTGAAGTGGGTGAGCAGTACTTC.

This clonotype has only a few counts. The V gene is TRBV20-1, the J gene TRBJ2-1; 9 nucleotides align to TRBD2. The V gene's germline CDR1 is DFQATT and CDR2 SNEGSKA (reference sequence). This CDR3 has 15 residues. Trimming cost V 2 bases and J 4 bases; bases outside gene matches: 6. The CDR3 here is CSARSVAGVYNEQFF. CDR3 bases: TGCAGTGCTAGATCAGTAGCGGGGGTTTACAATGAGCAGTTCTTC.

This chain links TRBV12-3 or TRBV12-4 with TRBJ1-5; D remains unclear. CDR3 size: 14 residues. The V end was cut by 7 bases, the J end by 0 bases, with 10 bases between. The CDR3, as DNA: TGTGCCAGCATGAACAGAGATAGCAATCAGCCCCAGCATTTT. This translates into CASMNRDSNQPQHF.

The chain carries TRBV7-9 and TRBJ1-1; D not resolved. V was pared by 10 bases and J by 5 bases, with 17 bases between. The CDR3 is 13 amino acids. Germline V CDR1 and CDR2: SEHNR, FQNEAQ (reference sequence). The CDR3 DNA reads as TGTGCCACCAAGAAAAGAGGAGGGACTGAAGCTTTCTTT. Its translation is CATKKRGGTEAFF.

CDR3 in DNA: TGTGCCAGCAGCTTAAGAGCCCCCACTCCTCGGGAGCAGTACTTC. Its translation is CASSLRAPTPREQYF. This chain joins TRBV7-9 and TRBJ2-7; D call uncertain. This CDR3 comprises 15 residues. V was cut by 2 bases and J by 7 bases, with 18 bases left in between. Germline V gene data show CDR1 as SEHNR and CDR2 as FQNEAQ (reference sequence).

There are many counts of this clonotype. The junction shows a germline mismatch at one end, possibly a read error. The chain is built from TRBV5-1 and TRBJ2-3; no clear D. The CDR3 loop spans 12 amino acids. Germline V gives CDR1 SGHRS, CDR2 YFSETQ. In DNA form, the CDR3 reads TGTGCCAGCAGCTTAGCCACAGATACGCAGTATTTT. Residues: CASSLATDTQYF.

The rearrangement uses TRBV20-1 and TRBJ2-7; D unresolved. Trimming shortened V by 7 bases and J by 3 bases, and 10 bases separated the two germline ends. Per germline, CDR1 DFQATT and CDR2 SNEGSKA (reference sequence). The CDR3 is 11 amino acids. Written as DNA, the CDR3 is TGCAGTGTCCAGTCTGTCTACGAGCAGTACTTC. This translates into CSVQSVYEQYF.

As DNA, the CDR3 is TGTGCCAGCAGCGCCCCCGGAGTAGCCAACATTCAGTACTTC. It translates to CASSAPGVANIQYF. The V and J genes are TRBV9 and TRBJ2-4, with D unresolved. Germline CDR1 reads SGDLS; CDR2 reads YYNGEE. This CDR3 has 14 residues. The germline V and J ends were trimmed by 3 bases and 7 bases, with 14 bases remaining between them.

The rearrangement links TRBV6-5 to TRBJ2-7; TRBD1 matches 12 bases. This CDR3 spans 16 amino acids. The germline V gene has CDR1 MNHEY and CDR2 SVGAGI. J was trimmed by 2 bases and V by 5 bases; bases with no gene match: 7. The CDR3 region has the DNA TGTGCCAGCAGTACCTCCGGGACAGGGGGCGCCTACGAGCAGTACTTC. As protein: CASSTSGTGGAYEQYF.

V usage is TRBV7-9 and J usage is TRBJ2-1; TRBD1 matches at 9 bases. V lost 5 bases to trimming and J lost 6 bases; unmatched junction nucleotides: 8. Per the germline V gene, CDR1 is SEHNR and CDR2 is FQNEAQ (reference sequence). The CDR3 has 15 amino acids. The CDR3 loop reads CASSPGQGWGNEQFF. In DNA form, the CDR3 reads TGTGCCAGCAGCCCCGGACAGGGGTGGGGCAATGAGCAGTTCTTC. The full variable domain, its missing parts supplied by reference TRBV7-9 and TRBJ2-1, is DTGVSQNPRHKITKRGQNVTFRCDPISEHNRLYWYRQTLGQGPEFLTYFQNEAQLEKSRLLSDRFSAERPKGSFSTLEIQRTEQGDSAMYLCASSPGQGWGNEQFFGPGTRLTVL.

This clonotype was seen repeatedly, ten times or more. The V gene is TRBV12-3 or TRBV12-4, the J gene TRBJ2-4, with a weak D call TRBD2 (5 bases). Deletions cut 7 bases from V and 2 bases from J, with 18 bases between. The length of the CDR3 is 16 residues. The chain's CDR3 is CASIFQPGSSKNIQYF. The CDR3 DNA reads TGTGCCAGCATTTTCCAGCCGGGATCGTCCAAAAACATTCAGTACTTC.

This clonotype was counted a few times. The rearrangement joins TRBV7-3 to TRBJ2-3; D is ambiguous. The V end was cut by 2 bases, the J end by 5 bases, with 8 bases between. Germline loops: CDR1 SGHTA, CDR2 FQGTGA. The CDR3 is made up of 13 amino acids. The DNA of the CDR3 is TGTGCCAGCAGCTTAGCGGTGCAAGATACGCAGTATTTT. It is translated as CASSLAVQDTQYF.

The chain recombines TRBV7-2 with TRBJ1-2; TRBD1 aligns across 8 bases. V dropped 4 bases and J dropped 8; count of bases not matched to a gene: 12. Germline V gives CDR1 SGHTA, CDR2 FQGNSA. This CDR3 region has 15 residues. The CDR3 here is CASSSAPRTGSGYTF. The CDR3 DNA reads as TGTGCCAGCAGCTCTGCTCCTCGGACAGGGAGCGGCTACACCTTC.

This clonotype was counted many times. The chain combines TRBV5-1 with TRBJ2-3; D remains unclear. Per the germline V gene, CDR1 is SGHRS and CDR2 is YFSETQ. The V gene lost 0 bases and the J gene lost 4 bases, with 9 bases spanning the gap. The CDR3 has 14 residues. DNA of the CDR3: TGCGCCAGCAGCTTGGCTAGTTTGCCAGATACGCAGTATTTT. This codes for CASSLASLPDTQYF.

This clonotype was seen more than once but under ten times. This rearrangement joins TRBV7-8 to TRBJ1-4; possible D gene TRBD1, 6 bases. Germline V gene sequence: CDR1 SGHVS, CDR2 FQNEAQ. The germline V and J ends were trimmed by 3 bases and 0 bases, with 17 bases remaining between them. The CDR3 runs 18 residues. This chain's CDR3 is CASSFDTTGFATNEKLFF. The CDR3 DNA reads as TGTGCCAGCAGCTTTGATACGACAGGCTTTGCAACTAATGAAAAACTGTTTTTT.

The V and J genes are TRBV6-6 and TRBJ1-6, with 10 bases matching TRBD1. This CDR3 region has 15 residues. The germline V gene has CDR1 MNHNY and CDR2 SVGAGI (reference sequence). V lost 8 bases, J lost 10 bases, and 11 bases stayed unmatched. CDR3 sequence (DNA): TGTGCCAGCCAGGAACCGGGACAGGGGAACTCACCCCTCCACTTT. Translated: CASQEPGQGNSPLHF.

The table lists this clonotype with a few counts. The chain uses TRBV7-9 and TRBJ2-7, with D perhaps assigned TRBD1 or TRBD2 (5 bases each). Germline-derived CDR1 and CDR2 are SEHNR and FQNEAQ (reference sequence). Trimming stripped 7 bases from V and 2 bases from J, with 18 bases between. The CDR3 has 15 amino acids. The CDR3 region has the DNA TGTGCCAGCACGTCGAGCCGGGACGGAGCCTACGAGCAGTACTTC. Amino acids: CASTSSRDGAYEQYF.